This T cell receptor (beta chain) emerged from a study of blood T cell repertoires in COVID-19 (dated by TCRdb to 2020 to 2022). Concerning the study at large: Samples covering the acute and convalescent phases of COVID-19 were provided by collaborators in the United States, Italy and Spain. Sample metadata almost always included a de-identified subject ID, COVID-19 status, age in years and sex. Deeply sampled blood TCRbeta repertoires from subjects exposed to, actively infected with, or recovered from COVID-19 were included in the dataset. The repertoires were released in a freely available public database meant as a resource for research on the immune response to SARS-CoV-2. HLA class I and class II types, where available, came from metadata supplied by the sample provider rather than from assay-based typing. The samples were drawn from two sources: the first 160 participants of the ongoing ImmuneRACE study, and 1,254 subjects contributed by 6 global collaborators. The prospective study material was composed of cDNA or gDNA derived from T cells, B-cell-depleted T cells, or PBMCs.

Notes on this clone: It has no known antigen specificity. Base qualities are missing; no much larger clone stands one base away.

TCRbeta CDR3 regions were amplified from genomic DNA using the immunoSEQ Assay, a bias-controlled multiplex PCR. The source study handled its data this way. The number of nucleated cells in each sample was estimated from the amplification of reference gene primers within the assay. Sequence reads were collapsed and filtered to measure the absolute abundance of every unique TCRbeta CDR3 rearrangement. Productive Simpson clonality was computed per sample as the square root of Simpson's diversity index over productive rearrangements. What TCRdb holds here is the immuneACCESS table cut down to in-frame rearrangements. Part of the clones is not present; checked against another copy, under half of the missing clones reflect an unresolved V gene, and the others are unexplained. V and J calls and clone size are as listed in that table; D and trimming were resolved from the DNA. The sample includes about 160,000 clones, with around 74% observed a single time. 2.8% of the sample belongs to the ten largest clones.

Collaborating institutions collected whole blood in K2EDTA tubes following their own protocols. For TCRbeta analysis, collaborators shipped samples in one of three forms: frozen whole blood, isolated PBMCs, or DNA extracted from either of those sample types. What the study reported, not specific to this receptor: The amount of clinical and demographic metadata varied by source and participant and was provided uncurated.

Reading the germline V gene gives CDR1 SGHTA and CDR2 FQGNSA. Taken from cysteine to phenylalanine, the CDR3 has 13 residues. Only CDR3 DNA remains: 39 bases, in frame from the first base. The V end loses 2 bases and the J end loses 5 bases, and a stretch of 10 bases separates them. Material for sequencing was peripheral blood. The sequence links TRBV7-2 to TRBJ2-7; a tentative D call is TRBD2 (5 bases match). The clonotype originates from a man aged 70 or older with acute or convalescent COVID-19. The CDR3 sequence is CASSLRDSDEQYF. The nucleotides are TGTGCCAGCAGCTTACGGGATTCTGACGAGCAGTACTTC.